Shown below are 8 T cell receptor beta chains from a single sample sequenced in a study of blood T cell repertoires in COVID-19. The data were produced by immunoSEQ multiplex PCR, yet TCRdb's version contains in-frame clones alone and is incomplete. Among roughly 200,000 clones listed, 82% were seen once. Material for sequencing was PBMCs or T cells enriched from blood (not recorded which). Receptors originate from an older woman with acute COVID-19.

The chain is built from TRBV24-1 and TRBJ2-3; weak D call: TRBD1 (6 bases). The CDR3 extends over 15 amino acids. CDR1 is KGHDR, CDR2 SFDVKD, per germline. The V end lost 6 bases, the J end lost 2 bases, and 14 bases lay between the germline ends. CDR3 nucleotide sequence: TGTGCCACCAGTTCGGGACACTCGTCCACAGATACGCAGTATTTT. Protein sequence: CATSSGHSSTDTQYF.

The chain carries TRBV7-9 and TRBJ1-2; D is unresolved. The CDR3 has 14 amino acids. Trimming cost V 1 base and J 0 bases, with 6 bases left between them. Per the germline V gene, CDR1 is SEHNR and CDR2 is FQNEAQ (reference sequence). In DNA form, the CDR3 reads TGTGCCAGCAGCTTAGGACAAGCTAACTATGGCTACACCTTC. Translating gives CASSLGQANYGYTF.

This clone showed up just once. The V and J genes are TRBV14 and TRBJ2-5, with D maybe TRBD1 (6 bases). Germline V gene lookup returns CDR1 SGHDN and CDR2 FVKESK. The CDR3 is made up of 16 amino acids. V was clipped by 2 bases and J by 5 bases, with 18 bases between them. For the CDR3, the DNA is TGTGCCAGCAGCCAAATACAGGGATACCCGAGGGAGACCCAGTACTTC. Protein product: CASSQIQGYPRETQYF.

The chain employs TRBV18 and TRBJ2-5; D may be TRBD1 (6 bases). The CDR3 has 13 amino acids. Germline CDR1 reads KGHSH; CDR2 reads LQKENI. V was shortened by 5 bases and J by 2 bases, with 9 bases between the two germline ends. The CDR3 bases are TGTGCCAGCTCATCTGGACAGCAAGAGACCCAGTACTTC. This sequence encodes CASSSGQQETQYF.

This clone was detected only once. The genes are TRBV4-3 and TRBJ2-5; 7 nucleotides match TRBD2. J lost 4 bases, V lost 0 bases, and 14 bases had no gene match. CDR1 is LGHNA and CDR2 is YSLEER in the germline V gene. CDR3 length: 18 amino acids. The CDR3 sequence: CASSQDRIVGGSSETQYF. DNA for the CDR3: TGCGCCAGCAGCCAAGATCGTATAGTGGGAGGGAGTTCAGAGACCCAGTACTTC.

Only one count was recorded for this clone. V gene TRBV19 combines with J gene TRBJ2-3, with D tentatively TRBD1 (6 bases). The CDR3 consists of 16 residues. V lost 7 bases and J lost 0, with 17 bases in between. The germline V gene has CDR1 LNHDA and CDR2 SQIVND (reference sequence). The CDR3 is CASTPGVTPSTDTQYF. The CDR3 DNA sequence: TGTGCCAGTACCCCAGGGGTGACGCCTAGCACAGATACGCAGTATTTT.

This clone appeared a few times. The gene calls are TRBV4-3 and TRBJ1-5; no firm D call. CDR3 length: 13 amino acids. CDR1 is LGHNA and CDR2 is YSLEER in the germline V gene. V dropped 0 bases and J dropped 6 bases, with 6 bases sitting between them. The CDR3 sequence is CASSQDISQPQHF. The CDR3 DNA reads as TGCGCCAGCAGCCAAGATATTAGTCAGCCCCAGCATTTT.

This clone showed up many times. The rearrangement joins TRBV19 to TRBJ1-2; D is possibly TRBD1 (6 bases). Germline V gives CDR1 LNHDA, CDR2 SQIVND (reference sequence). The CDR3 totals 16 residues. V was clipped by 2 bases and J by 1 base, with 14 bases between them. The CDR3 region has the DNA TGTGCCAGTAGTATATCCCTCGGGGGGCTTAACTATGGCTACACCTTC. It specifies CASSISLGGLNYGYTF.